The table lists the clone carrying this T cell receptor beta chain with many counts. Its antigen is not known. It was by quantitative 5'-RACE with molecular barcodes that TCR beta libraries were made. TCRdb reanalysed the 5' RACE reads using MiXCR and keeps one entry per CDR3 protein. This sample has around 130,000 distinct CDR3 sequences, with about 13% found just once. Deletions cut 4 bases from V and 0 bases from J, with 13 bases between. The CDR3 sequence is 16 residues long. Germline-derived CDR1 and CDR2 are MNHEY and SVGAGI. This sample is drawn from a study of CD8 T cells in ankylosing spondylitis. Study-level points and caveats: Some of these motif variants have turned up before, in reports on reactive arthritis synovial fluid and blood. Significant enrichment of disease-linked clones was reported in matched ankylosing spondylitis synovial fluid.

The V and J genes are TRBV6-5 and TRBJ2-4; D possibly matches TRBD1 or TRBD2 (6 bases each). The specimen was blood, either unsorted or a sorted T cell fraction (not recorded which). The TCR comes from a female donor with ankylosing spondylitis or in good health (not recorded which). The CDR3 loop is CASSSKGGLAKNIQYF. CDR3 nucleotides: TGTGCCAGCAGTTCGAAGGGGGGACTAGCCAAAAACATTCAGTACTTC.